This entry is about one T cell receptor beta chain. Its matching antigen is unknown. Trimming took 8 bases from V and 3 from J, leaving 17 bases between them. The length of the CDR3 is 15 residues. Germline loops: CDR1 MNHNS, CDR2 SASEGT. The sample comes from a study of CD8+ T cells in alopecia areata. Regarding the study as a whole: How baseline CD8+ expansion relates to response remains uncertain (there was one nonresponder).

Treatment denoted: oral pan-JAK inhibitor, 5-10 mg twice daily. Isolated RNA was reverse transcribed into cDNA used as the sequencing template. Here immunoSEQ multiplex PCR was the method, and the copy in TCRdb shows in-frame clones only, minus some. The table includes some 180,000 clones, less than 70% detected once. This chain connects TRBV6-1 to TRBJ1-5, with D possibly TRBD1 on 6 matching bases. This TCR came from a human donor with alopecia areata. Source: CD8+ T cells sorted from blood, taken at week 24, from a patient treated with tofacitinib. The CDR3 here is CASHRGREFNQPQHF. The CDR3 DNA follows: TGTGCCAGCCACCGGGGGCGAGAGTTCAATCAGCCCCAGCATTTT.